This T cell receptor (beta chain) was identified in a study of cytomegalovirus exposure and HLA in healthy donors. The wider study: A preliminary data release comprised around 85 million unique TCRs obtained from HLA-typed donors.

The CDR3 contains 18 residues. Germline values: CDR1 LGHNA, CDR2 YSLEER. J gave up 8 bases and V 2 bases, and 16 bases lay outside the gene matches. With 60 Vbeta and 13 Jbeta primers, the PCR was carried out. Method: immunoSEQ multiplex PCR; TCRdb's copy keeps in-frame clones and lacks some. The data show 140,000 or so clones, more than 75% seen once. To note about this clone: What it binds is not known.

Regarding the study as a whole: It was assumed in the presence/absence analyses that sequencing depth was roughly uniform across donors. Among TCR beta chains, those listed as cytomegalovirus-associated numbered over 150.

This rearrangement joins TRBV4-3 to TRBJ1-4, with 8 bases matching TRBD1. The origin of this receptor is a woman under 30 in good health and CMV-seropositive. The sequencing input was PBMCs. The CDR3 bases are TGCGCCAGCAGCCAAATCAGGGGGCTGGGTTGGTCTTACGAAAAACTGTTTTTT. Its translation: CASSQIRGLGWSYEKLFF.